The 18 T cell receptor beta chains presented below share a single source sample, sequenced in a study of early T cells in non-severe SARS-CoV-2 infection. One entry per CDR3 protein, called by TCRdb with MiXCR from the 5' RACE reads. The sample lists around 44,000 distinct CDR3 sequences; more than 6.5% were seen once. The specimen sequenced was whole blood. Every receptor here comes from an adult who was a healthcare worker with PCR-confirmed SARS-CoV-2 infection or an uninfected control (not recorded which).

The CDR3 nucleotides are TGTGCCAGCAGCACTCGGACTGAGTCCGAGCAGTACTTC. Translation: CASSTRTESEQYF. The J gene is TRBJ2-7, the V gene TRBV11-2; D possibly corresponds to TRBD2 (5 bases). Germline V gene data show CDR1 as SGHAT and CDR2 as FQNNGV. The V end lost 5 bases, the J end lost 6 bases, and 14 bases lay between the germline ends. The CDR3 contains 13 residues.

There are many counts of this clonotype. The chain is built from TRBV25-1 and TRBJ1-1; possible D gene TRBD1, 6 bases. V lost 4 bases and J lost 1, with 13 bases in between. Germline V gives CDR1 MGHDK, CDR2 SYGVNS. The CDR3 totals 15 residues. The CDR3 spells CASSVGQNKNTEAFF. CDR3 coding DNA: TGTGCCAGCAGTGTCGGACAGAACAAGAACACTGAAGCTTTCTTT.

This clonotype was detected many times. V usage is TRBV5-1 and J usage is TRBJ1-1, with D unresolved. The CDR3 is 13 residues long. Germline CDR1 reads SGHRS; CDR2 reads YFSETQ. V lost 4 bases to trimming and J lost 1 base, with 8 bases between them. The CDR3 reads CASSLYKNTEAFF. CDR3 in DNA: TGCGCCAGCAGCCTATACAAGAACACTGAAGCTTTCTTT.

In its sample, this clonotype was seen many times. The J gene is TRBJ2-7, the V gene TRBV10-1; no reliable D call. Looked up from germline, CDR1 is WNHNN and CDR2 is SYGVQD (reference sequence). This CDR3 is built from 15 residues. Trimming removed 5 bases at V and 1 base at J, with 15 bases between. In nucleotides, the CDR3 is TGCGCCAGCAGTCCGGACGTAAACCCTTCCTACGAGCAGTACTTC. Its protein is CASSPDVNPSYEQYF.

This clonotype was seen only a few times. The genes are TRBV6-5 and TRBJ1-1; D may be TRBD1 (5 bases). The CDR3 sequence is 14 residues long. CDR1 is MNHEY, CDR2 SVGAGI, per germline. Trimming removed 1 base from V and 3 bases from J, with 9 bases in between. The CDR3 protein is CASSYWGMDTEAFF. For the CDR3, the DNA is TGTGCCAGCAGTTACTGGGGGATGGACACTGAAGCTTTCTTT.

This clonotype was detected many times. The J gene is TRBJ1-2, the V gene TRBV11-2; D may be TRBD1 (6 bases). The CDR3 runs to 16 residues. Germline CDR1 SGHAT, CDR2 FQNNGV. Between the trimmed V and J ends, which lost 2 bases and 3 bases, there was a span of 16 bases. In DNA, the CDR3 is TGTGCCAGCAGCTTACTCAAAACTTGGACAGACTATGGCTACACCTTC. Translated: CASSLLKTWTDYGYTF.

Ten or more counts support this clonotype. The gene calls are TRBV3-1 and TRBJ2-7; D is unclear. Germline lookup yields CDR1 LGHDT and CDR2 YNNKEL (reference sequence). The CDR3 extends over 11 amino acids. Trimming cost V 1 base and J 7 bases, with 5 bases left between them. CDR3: CASSQAREQYF. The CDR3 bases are TGTGCCAGCAGCCAAGCAAGGGAGCAGTACTTC.

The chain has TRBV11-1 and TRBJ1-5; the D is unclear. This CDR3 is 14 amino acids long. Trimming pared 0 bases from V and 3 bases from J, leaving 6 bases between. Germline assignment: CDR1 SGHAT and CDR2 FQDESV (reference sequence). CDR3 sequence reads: CASSLAGPNQPQHF. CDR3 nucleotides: TGTGCCAGCAGCTTAGCAGGGCCCAATCAGCCCCAGCATTTT.

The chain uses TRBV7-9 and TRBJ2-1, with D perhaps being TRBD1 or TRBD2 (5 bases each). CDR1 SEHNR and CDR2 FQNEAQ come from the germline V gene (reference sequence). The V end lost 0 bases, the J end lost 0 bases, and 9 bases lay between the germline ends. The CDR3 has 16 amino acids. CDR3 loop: CASSLAGTPSYNEQFF. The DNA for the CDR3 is TGTGCCAGCAGCTTAGCGGGGACCCCCTCCTACAATGAGCAGTTCTTC.

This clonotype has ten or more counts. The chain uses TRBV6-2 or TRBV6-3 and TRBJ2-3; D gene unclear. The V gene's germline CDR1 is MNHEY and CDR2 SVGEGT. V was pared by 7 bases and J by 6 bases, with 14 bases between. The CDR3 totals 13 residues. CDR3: CASISGMRDTQYF. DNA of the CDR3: TGTGCCAGCATATCGGGTATGCGTGATACGCAGTATTTT.

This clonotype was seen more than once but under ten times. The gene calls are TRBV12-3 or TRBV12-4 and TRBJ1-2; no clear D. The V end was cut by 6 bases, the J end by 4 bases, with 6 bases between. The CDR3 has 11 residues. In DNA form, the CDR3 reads TGTGCCAGCAGCTGGGGCTATGGCTACACCTTC. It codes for CASSWGYGYTF.

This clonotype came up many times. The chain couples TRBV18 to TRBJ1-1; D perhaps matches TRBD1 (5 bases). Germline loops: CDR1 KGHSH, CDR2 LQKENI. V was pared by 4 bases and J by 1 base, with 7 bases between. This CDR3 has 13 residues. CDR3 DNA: TGTGCCAGCTCACAGGGGACGAACACTGAAGCTTTCTTT. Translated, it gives CASSQGTNTEAFF.

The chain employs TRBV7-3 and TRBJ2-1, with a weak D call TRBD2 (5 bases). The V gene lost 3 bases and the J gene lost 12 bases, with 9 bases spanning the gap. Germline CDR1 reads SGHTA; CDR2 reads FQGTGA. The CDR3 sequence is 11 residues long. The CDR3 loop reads CASSFGGWQFF. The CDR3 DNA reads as TGTGCCAGCAGCTTCGGCGGGTGGCAGTTCTTC.

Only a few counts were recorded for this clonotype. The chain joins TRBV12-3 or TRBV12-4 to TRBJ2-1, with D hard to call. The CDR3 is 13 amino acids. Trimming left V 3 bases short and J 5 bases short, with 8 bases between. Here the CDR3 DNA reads TGTGCCAGCAGTTTCGGTGAAGACAATGAGCAGTTCTTC. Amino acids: CASSFGEDNEQFF.

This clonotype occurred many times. Here the CDR3 reads CSARDRGEARNTEAFF. As DNA, the CDR3 is TGCAGTGCTAGAGATCGGGGGGAGGCGCGGAACACTGAAGCTTTCTTT. The chain combines TRBV20-1 with TRBJ1-1, with D perhaps TRBD1 (5 bases). V dropped 0 bases and J dropped 1 base, with 15 bases sitting between them. The germline V gene has CDR1 DFQATT and CDR2 SNEGSKA (reference sequence). This CDR3 spans 16 amino acids.

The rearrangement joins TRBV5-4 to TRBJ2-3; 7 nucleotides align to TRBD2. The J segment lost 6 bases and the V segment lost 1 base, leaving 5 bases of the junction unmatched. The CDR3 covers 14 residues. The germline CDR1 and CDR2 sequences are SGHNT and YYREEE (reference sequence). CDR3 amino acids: CASSLTSGADTQYF. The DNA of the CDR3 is TGTGCCAGCAGCTTGACCAGCGGGGCTGATACGCAGTATTTT.

The DNA of the CDR3 is TGCAGCGTCGCCAAACAGGGGCATGAGCAGTTCTTC. Translating it yields CSVAKQGHEQFF. V and J are TRBV29-1 and TRBJ2-1, with 7 bases fitting TRBD1. Germline V gene sequence: CDR1 SQVTM, CDR2 ANQGSEA. Germline trimming cut 6 bases from V and 8 bases from J; bases unmatched to any gene: 7. The CDR3 runs to 12 residues.

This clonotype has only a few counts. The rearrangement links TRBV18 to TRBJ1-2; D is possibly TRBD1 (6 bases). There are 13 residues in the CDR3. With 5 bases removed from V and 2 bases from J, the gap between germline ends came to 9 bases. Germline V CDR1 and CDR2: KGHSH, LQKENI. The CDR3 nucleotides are TGTGCCAGCTCATCCGGACAGAACTATGGCTACACCTTC. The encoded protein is CASSSGQNYGYTF.